This TCR beta chain was sequenced in a study of blood T cell repertoires in COVID-19. Looking at the study overall: PBMCs, B-cell-depleted T cells, or T cells provided the cDNA or gDNA that made up the material.

V lost 0 bases and J lost 6; bases outside the gene matches: 3. Looked up from germline, CDR1 is SGHNT and CDR2 is YYREEE (reference sequence). CDR3 size: 14 residues. Only in-frame clones appear in the TCRdb table, and some are missing; sequencing was by immunoSEQ multiplex PCR. The table lists under 150,000 clones, almost 90% of them singletons, with about 2.1% in the top ten. Sequenced: peripheral blood. This chain links TRBV5-4 with TRBJ1-1; 9 bases agree with TRBD1. The clonotype comes from a human donor in a cohort sampled during active COVID-19. For the CDR3, the DNA is TGTGCCAGCAGCTTGGCACAGGGGGCTCCTGAAGCTTTCTTT. Translated: CASSLAQGAPEAFF.